This T cell receptor (beta chain) was identified in a study of cytomegalovirus exposure and HLA in healthy donors. In the study overall: Out of 398 genotyped donors, about 76% belonged to the Caucasian-associated ancestry cluster.

PCR employed 60 Vbeta and 13 Jbeta primers. The protocol was immunoSEQ multiplex PCR, while the TCRdb copy is restricted to in-frame clones and leaves out a portion. Of about 160,000 clones detected, around nine tenths appear once; the ten largest clones hold about 0.85%. Findings of the study overall: Other equally common chains were less clonally expanded than HLA-associated TCR beta chains, a later analysis showed.

In regard to this clone: Its matching antigen is unknown.

The origin of this receptor is a woman aged 25 to 39 in good health and CMV-seronegative. The sequenced sample consisted of PBMCs.

The CDR3 DNA is TGTGCCAGCAGTGAAGCGCCACGGGGGGGCCAGAATGAGCAGTTCTTC. Its protein product is CASSEAPRGGQNEQFF. The rearrangement links TRBV6-1 to TRBJ2-1; the match to TRBD2 covers 8 bases. Germline trimming cut 0 bases from V and 7 bases from J; bases unmatched to any gene: 8. The length of the CDR3 is 16 residues. Germline V gene lookup returns CDR1 MNHNS and CDR2 SASEGT.